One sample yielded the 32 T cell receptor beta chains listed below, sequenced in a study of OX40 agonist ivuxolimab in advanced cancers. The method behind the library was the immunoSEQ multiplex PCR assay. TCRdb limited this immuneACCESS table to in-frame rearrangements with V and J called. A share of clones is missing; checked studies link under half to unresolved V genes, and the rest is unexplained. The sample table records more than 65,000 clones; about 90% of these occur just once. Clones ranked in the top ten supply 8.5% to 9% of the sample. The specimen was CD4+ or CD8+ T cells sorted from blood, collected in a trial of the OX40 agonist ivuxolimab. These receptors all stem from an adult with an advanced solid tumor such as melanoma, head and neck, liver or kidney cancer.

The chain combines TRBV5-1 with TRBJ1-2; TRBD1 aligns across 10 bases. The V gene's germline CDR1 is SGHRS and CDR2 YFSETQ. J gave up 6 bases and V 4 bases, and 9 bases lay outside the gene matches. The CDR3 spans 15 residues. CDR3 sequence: CASSTGTGEPHGYTF. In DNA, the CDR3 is TGCGCCAGCAGCACTGGGACAGGGGAACCTCATGGCTACACCTTC.

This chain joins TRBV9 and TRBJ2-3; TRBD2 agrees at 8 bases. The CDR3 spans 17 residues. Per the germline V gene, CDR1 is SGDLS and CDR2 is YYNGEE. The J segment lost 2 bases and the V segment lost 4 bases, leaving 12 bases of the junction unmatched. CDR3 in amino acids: CASSPRTSRGYTDTQYF. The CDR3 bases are TGTGCCAGCAGCCCCCGGACTAGCAGGGGATACACAGATACGCAGTATTTT.

Here the CDR3 DNA reads TGTGCCAGCAGCTTAGCGCCTCTAGGAGTCCATGAGCAGTTCTTC. This sequence encodes CASSLAPLGVHEQFF. The chain combines TRBV7-6 with TRBJ2-1; D is ambiguous. Germline CDR1 and CDR2: SGHVS and FNYEAQ. The CDR3 length is 15 residues. V lost 0 bases, J lost 8 bases, and 14 bases lay in between.

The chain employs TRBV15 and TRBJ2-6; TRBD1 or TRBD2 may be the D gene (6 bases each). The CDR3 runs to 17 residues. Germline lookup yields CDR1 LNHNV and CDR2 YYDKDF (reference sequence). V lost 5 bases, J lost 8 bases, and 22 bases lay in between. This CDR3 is CATSSRSGVGGPNVLTF. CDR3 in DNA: TGTGCCACCAGCTCACGTTCGGGGGTGGGGGGCCCCAACGTCCTGACTTTC. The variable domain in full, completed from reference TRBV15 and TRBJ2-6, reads DAMVIQNPRYQVTQFGKPVTLSCSQTLNHNVMYWYQQKSSQAPKLLFHYYDKDFNNEADTPDNFQSRRPNTSFCFLDIRSPGLGDTAMYLCATSSRSGVGGPNVLTFGAGSRLTVL.

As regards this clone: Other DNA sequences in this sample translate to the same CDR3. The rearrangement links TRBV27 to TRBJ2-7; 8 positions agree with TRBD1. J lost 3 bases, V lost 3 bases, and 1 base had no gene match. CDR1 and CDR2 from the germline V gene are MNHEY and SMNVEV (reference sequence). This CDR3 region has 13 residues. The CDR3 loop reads CASSFGQGYEQYF. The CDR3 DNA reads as TGTGCCAGCAGTTTCGGACAGGGCTACGAGCAGTACTTC.

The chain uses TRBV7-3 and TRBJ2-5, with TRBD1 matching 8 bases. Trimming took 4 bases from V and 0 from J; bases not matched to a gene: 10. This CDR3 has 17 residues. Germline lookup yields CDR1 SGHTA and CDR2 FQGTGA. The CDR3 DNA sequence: TGTGCCAGCAGCTCCCAGGGGGCAGGGGCCTACCAAGAGACCCAGTACTTC. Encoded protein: CASSSQGAGAYQETQYF. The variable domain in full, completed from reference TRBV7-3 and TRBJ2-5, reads GAGVSQTPSNKVTEKGKYVELRCDPISGHTALYWYRQSLGQGPEFLIYFQGTGAADDSGLPNDRFFAVRPEGSVSTLKIQRTERGDSAVYLCASSSQGAGAYQETQYFGPGTRLLVL.

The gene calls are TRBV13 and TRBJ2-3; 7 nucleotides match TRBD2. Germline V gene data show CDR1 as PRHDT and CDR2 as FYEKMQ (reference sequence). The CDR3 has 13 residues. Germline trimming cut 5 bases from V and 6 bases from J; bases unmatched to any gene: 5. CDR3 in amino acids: CASSLRLADTQYF. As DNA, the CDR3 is TGTGCCAGCAGCCTTAGACTAGCTGATACGCAGTATTTT.

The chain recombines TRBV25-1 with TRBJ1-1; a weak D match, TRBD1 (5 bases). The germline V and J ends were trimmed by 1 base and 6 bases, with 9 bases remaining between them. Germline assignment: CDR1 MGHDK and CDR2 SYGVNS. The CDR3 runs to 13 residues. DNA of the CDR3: TGTGCCAGCAGTGAATTAGGGGCTGCTGAAGCTTTCTTT. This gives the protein CASSELGAAEAFF. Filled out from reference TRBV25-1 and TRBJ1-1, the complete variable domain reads EADIYQTPRYLVIGTGKKITLECSQTMGHDKMYWYQQDPGMELHLIHYSYGVNSTEKGDLSSESTVSRIRTEHFPLTLESARPSHTSQYLCASSELGAAEAFFGQGTRLTVV.

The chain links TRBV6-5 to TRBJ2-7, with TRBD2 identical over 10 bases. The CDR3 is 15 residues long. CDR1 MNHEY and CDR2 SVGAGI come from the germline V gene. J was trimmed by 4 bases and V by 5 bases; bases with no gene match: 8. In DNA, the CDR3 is TGTGCCAGCAGTACCCTAGCGGGGGTTTCTTACGAGCAGTACTTC. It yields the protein CASSTLAGVSYEQYF.

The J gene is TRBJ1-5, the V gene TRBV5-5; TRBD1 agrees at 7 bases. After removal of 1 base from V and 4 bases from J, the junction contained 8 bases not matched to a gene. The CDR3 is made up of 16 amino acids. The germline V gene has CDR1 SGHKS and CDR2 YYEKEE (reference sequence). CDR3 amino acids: CASSLWGTVDNQPQHF. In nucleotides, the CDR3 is TGTGCCAGCAGCTTGTGGGGGACAGTTGATAATCAGCCCCAGCATTTT. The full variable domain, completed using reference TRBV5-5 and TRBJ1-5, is DAGVTQSPTHLIKTRGQQVTLRCSPISGHKSVSWYQQVLGQGPQFIFQYYEKEERGRGNFPDRFSARQFPNYSSELNVNALLLGDSALYLCASSLWGTVDNQPQHFGDGTRLSIL.

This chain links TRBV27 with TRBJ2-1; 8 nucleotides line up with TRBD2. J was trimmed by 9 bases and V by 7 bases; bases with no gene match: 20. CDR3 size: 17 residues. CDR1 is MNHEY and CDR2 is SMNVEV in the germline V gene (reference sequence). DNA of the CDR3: TGTGCCAGCACCCTAAGCTTAGCGGGGCCCCTTTCCACTGAGCAGTTCTTC. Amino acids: CASTLSLAGPLSTEQFF.

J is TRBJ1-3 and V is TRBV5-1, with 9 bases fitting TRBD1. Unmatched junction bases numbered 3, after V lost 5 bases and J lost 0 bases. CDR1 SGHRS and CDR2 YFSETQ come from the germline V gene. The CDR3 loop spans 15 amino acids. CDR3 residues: CASRGTGYSGNTIYF. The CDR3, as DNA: TGCGCCAGCAGGGGGACAGGGTACTCTGGAAACACCATATATTTT. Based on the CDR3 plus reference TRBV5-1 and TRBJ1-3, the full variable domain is KAGVTQTPRYLIKTRGQQVTLSCSPISGHRSVSWYQQTPGQGLQFLFEYFSETQRNKGNFPGRFSGRQFSNSRSEMNVSTLELGDSALYLCASRGTGYSGNTIYFGEGSWLTVV.

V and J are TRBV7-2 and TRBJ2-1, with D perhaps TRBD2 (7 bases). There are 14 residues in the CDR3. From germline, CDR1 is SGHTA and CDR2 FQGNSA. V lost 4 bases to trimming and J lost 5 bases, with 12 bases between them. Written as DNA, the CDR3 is TGTGCCAGCAGCTCGGCGGGGGCCAACAATGAGCAGTTCTTC. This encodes CASSSAGANNEQFF. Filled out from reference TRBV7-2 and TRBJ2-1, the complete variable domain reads GAGVSQSPSNKVTEKGKDVELRCDPISGHTALYWYRQSLGQGLEFLIYFQGNSAPDKSGLPSDRFSAERTGGSVSTLTIQRTQQEDSAVYLCASSSAGANNEQFFGPGTRLTVL.

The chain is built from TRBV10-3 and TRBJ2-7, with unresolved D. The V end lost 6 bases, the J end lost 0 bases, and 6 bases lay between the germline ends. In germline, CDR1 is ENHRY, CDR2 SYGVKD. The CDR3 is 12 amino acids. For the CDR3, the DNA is TGTGCCATCAGCGACTTCTCCTACGAGCAGTACTTC. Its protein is CAISDFSYEQYF.

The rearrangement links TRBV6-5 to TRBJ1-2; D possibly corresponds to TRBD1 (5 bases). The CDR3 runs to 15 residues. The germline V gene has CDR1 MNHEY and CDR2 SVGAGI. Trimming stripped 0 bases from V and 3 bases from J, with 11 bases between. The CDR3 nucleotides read TGTGCCAGCAGTTACTCCTCCCCGGGACACTATGGCTACACCTTC. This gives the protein CASSYSSPGHYGYTF.

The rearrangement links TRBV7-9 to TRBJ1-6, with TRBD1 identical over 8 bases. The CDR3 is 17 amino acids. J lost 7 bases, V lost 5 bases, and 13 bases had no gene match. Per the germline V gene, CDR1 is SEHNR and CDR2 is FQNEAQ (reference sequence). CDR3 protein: CASSPGTGSTGNSPLHF. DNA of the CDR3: TGTGCCAGCAGCCCCGGGACAGGTTCGACGGGAAATTCACCCCTCCACTTT. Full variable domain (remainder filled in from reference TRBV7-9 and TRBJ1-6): DTGVSQNPRHKITKRGQNVTFRCDPISEHNRLYWYRQTLGQGPEFLTYFQNEAQLEKSRLLSDRFSAERPKGSFSTLEIQRTEQGDSAMYLCASSPGTGSTGNSPLHFGNGTRLTVT.

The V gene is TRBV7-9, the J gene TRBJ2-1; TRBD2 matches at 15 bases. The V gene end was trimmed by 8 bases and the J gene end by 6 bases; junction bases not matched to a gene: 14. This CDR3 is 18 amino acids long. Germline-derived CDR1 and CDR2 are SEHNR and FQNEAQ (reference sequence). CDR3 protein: CASGHSGTSGGIANEQFF. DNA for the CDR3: TGTGCCAGCGGGCATTCCGGGACTAGCGGGGGGATCGCCAATGAGCAGTTCTTC.

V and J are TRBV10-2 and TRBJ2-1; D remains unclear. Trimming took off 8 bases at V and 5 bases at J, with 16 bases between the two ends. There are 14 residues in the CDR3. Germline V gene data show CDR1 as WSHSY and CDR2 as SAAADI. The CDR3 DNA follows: TGCGCCAGCCCCCTCGGCCAGACTCACAATGAGCAGTTCTTC. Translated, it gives CASPLGQTHNEQFF.

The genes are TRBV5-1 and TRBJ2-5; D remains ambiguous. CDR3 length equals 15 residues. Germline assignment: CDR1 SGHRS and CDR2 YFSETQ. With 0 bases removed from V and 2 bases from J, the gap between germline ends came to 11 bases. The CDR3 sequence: CASSLEERLQETQYF. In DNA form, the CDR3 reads TGCGCCAGCAGCTTGGAGGAACGGCTGCAAGAGACCCAGTACTTC.

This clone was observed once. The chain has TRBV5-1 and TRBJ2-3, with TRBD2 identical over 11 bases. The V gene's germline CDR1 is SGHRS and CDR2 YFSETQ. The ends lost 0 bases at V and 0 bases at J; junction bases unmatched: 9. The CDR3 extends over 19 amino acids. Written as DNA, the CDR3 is TGCGCCAGCAGCTTGGGACTAGCGGGGACGATTACTAGCACAGATACGCAGTATTTT. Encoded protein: CASSLGLAGTITSTDTQYF.

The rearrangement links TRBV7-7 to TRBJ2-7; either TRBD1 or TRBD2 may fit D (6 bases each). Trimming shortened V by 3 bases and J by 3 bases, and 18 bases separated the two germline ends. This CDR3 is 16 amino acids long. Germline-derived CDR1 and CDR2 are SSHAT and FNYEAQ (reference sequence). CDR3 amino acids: CASSFYVGGLIYEQYF. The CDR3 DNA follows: TGTGCCAGCAGCTTTTACGTGGGGGGCCTTATCTACGAGCAGTACTTC.

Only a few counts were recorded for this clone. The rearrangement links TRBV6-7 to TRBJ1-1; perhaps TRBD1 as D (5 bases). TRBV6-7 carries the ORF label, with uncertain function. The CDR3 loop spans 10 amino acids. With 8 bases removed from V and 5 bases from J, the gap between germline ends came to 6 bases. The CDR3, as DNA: TGTGCCAGCCCAGGGACTGAAGCTTTCTTT. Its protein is CASPGTEAFF.

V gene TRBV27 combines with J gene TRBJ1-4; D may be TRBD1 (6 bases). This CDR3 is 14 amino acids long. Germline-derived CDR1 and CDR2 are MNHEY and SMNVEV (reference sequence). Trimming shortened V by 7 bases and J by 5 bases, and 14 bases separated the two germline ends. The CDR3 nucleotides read TGTGCCAGCACCTCGGGGGGGGCCAATGAAAAACTGTTTTTT. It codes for CASTSGGANEKLFF.

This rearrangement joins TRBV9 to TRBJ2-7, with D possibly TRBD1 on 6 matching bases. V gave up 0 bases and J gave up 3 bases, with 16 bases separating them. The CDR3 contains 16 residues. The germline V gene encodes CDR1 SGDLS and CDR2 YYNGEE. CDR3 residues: CASSVAPVPQGYEQYF. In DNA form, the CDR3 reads TGTGCCAGCAGCGTAGCTCCAGTCCCACAGGGCTACGAGCAGTACTTC.

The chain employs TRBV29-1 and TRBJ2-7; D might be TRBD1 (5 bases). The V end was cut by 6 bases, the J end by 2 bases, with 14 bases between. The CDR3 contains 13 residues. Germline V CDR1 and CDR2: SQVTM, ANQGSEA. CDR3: CSVLWGLTYEQYF. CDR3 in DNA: TGCAGCGTGTTATGGGGCCTTACCTACGAGCAGTACTTC.

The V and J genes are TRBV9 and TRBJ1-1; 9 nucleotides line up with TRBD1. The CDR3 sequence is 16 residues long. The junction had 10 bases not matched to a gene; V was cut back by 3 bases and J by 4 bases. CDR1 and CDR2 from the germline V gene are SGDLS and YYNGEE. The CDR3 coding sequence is TGTGCCAGCAGCGAATGGGGGACAGGGAGGACCACTGAAGCTTTCTTT. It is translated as CASSEWGTGRTTEAFF. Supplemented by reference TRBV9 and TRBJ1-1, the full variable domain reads DSGVTQTPKHLITATGQRVTLRCSPRSGDLSVYWYQQSLDQGLQFLIQYYNGEERAKGNILERFSAQQFPDLHSELNLSSLELGDSALYFCASSEWGTGRTTEAFFGQGTRLTVV.

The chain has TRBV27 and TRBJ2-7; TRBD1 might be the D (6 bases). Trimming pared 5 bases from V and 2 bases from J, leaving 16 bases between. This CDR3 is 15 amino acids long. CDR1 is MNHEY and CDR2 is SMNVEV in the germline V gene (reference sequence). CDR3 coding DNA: TGTGCCAGCAGTCCCGGGACATACTATACCTACGAGCAGTACTTC. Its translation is CASSPGTYYTYEQYF.

CDR3 region: CAWSGVSEYNEQFF. For the CDR3, the DNA is TGTGCCTGGAGTGGTGTTAGCGAATACAATGAGCAGTTCTTC. The chain recombines TRBV30 with TRBJ2-1, with D perhaps TRBD2 (5 bases). Germline V CDR1 and CDR2: GTSNPN, SVGIG (reference sequence). The V end was cut by 1 base, the J end by 4 bases, with 11 bases between. CDR3 length: 14 residues.

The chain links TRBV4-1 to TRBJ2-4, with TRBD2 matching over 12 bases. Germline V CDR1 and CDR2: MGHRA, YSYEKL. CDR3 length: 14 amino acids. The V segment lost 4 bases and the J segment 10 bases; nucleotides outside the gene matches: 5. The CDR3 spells CASSRLAGAAIQYF. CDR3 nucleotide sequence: TGCGCCAGCAGCCGACTAGCGGGGGCCGCGATTCAGTACTTC.

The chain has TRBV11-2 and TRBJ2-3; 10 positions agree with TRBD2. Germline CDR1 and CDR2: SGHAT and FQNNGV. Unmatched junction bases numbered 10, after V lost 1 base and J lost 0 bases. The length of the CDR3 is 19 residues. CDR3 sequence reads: CASSLVASGGPSSTDTQYF. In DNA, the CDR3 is TGTGCCAGCAGCTTAGTCGCTAGCGGGGGCCCGTCTAGCACAGATACGCAGTATTTT.

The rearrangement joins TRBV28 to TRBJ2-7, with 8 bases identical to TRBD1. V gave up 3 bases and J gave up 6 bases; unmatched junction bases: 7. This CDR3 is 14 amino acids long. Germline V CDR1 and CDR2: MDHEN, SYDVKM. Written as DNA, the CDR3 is TGTGCCAGCAGTTTGCGAGGTCAGGGGGCCGAGCAGTACTTC. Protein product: CASSLRGQGAEQYF.

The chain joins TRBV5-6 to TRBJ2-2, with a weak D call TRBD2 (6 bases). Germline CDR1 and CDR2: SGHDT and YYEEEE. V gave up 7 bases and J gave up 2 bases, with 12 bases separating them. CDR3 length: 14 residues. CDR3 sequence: CASGLGTNTGELFF. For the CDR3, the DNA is TGTGCCAGCGGGCTAGGGACTAACACCGGGGAGCTGTTTTTT.